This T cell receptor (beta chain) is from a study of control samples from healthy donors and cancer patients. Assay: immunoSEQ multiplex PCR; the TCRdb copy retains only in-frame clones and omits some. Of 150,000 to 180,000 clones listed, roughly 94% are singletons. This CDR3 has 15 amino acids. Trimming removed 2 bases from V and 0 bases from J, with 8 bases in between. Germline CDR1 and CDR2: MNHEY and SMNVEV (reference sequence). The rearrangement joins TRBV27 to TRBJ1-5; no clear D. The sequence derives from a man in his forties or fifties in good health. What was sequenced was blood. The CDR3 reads CASSLQPYSNQPQHF. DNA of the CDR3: TGTGCCAGCAGTTTACAGCCATATAGCAATCAGCCCCAGCATTTT.